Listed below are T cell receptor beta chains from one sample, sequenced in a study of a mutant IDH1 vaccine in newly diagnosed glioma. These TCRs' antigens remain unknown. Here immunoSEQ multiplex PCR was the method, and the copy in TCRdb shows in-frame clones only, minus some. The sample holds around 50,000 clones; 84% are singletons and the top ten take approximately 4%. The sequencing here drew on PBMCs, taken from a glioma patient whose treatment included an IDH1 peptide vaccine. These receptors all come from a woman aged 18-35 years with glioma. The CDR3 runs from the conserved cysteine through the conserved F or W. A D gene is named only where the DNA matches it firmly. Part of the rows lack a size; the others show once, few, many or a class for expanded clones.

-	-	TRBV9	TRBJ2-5	TGTGCCAGCAGCGTTTCGGCGTACCAAGAGACCCAGTACTTC	CASSVSAYQETQYF
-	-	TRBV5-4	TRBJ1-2	TGTGCCAGCAGCTTTATAGGGGATGGCTACACCTTC	CASSFIGDGYTF
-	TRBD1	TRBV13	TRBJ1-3	TGTGCCAGCAGCTTAGAAGGGGGCGGCACCATATATTTT	CASSLEGGGTIYF
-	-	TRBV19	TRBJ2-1	TGTGCCAGTAGTATCACCCTACCGGGGACCTACAATGAGCAGTTCTTC	CASSITLPGTYNEQFF
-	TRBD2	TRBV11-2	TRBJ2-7	TGTGCCAGCAGCTTAGGCGGGGGTCACTACGAGCAGTACTTC	CASSLGGGHYEQYF
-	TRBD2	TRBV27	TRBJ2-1	TGTGCCAGCACCCTTGGGTTGGCAGCGGGAGAAGTCAATGAGCAGTTCTTC	CASTLGLAAGEVNEQFF
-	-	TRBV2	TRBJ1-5	TGTGCCGGAGGTCGGGACCATGGAGCCCAGCATTTT	CAGGRDHGAQHF
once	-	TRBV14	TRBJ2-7	TGTGCCAGCAGCCACCAGGTCTCCTACGAGCAGTACTTC	CASSHQVSYEQYF
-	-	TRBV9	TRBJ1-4	TGTGCCAGCAGCGGAAACAGGGTGACTAATGAAAAACTGTTTTTT	CASSGNRVTNEKLFF
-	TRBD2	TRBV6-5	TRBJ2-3	TGTGCCAGCAGTCTGCTAGCGGGACTGAGAGATACGCAGTATTTT	CASSLLAGLRDTQYF
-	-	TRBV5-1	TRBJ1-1	TGCGCCAGCAGCCACGGCGGTACGGGGAACACTGAAGCTTTCTTT	CASSHGGTGNTEAFF
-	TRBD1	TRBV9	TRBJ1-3	TGTGCCAGCAGCGTGAGACAGGGGACTGGAAACACCATATATTTT	CASSVRQGTGNTIYF
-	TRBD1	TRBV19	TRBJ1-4	TGTGCCAGTAGTATCGGGGGGACAGGGGGAGAAAAACTGTTTTTT	CASSIGGTGGEKLFF
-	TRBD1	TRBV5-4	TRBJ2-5	TGTGCCAGCAGCTTGACCGGGACAGAAGAGACCCAGTACTTC	CASSLTGTEETQYF
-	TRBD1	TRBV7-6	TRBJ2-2	TGTGCCAGCAGCCGACCACTGGACAGGACCATCGCGAACACCGGGGAGCTGTTTTTT	CASSRPLDRTIANTGELFF
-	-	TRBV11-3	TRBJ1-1	TGTGCCAGCAGCTCGCCGGGGGTCACTGAAGCTTTCTTT	CASSSPGVTEAFF
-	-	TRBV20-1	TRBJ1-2	TGCAGTGTTAGTTGGTCGTATGGCTACACCTTC	CSVSWSYGYTF
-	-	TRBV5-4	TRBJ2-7	TGTGCCAGCAGCTCCCCGGTGTCCTACGAGCAGTACTTC	CASSSPVSYEQYF
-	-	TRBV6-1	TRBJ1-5	TGTGCCAGCAAGGAAGGGGGGGGTGGCAATCAGCCCCAGCATTTT	CASKEGGGGNQPQHF
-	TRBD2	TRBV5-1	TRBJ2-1	TGCGCCAGCAGCACCGCGGGGCGGGGGGGCTCCAGTGAGCAGTTCTTC	CASSTAGRGGSSEQFF
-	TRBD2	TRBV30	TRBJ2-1	TGTGCCTGGAGCGGAGAGCGGGACTCCTACAATGAGCAGTTCTTC	CAWSGERDSYNEQFF
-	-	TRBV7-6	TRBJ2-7	TGTGCCAGCTCAGGGGCCTCCTACGAGCAGTACTTC	CASSGASYEQYF
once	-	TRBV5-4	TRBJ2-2	TGTGCCAGCAGCTTGGAGGCAGGAGGCACCGGGGAGCTGTTTTTT	CASSLEAGGTGELFF
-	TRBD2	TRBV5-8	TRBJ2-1	TGTGCCAGCAGCTTGGGGACACTAGCGGCCTACACGAATGAGCAGTTCTTC	CASSLGTLAAYTNEQFF
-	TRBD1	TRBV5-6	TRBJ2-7	TGTGCCAGCAGGGGACAGGGAGCTTACGAGCAGTACTTC	CASRGQGAYEQYF
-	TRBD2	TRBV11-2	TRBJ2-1	TGTGCCAGCAGCTTAGAGTCTGGCGGGAGCCGAAATGAGCAGTTCTTC	CASSLESGGSRNEQFF
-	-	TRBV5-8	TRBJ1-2	TGTGCCAGCAGTTTAAGGGAGGGAGAGAGCTATGGCTACACCTTC	CASSLREGESYGYTF
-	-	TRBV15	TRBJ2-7	TGTGCCACCAGCAGAGATGTTGCGGGCGAGCAGTACTTC	CATSRDVAGEQYF
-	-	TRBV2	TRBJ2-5	TGTGCCAGCATCTCCCTAGGGCCCGGCGAGACCCAGTACTTC	CASISLGPGETQYF
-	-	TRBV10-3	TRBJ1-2	TGTGCCATCAGGACCCCCCTGCGGCAGGGCTATGGCTACACCTTC	CAIRTPLRQGYGYTF
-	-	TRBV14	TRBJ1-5	TGTGCTAGGTCGGGTATGGGCAATCAGCCCCAGCATTTT	CARSGMGNQPQHF
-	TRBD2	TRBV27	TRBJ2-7	TGTGCCAGCAGCCTGGGGAGGGCCTACGAGCAGTACTTC	CASSLGRAYEQYF
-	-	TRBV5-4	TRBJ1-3	TGTGCCAGCAGCGACGATGGAAACACCATATATTTT	CASSDDGNTIYF
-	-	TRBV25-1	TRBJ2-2	TGTGCCTCTCGGAGCCCAGGGAACACCGGGGAGCTGTTTTTT	CASRSPGNTGELFF
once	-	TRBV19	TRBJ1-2	TGTGCCGTTAAGGGGGATACGGGCTACACCTTC	CAVKGDTGYTF
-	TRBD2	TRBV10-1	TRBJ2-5	TGCGCCAGCAGTCAAGCTAGCGGCCGGAGAGGAGAGACCCAGTACTTC	CASSQASGRRGETQYF
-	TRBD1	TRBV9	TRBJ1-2	TGTGCCAGCAGCGGCTCCGGGACAGAAGGCTCACGGGTTGGCTACACCTTC	CASSGSGTEGSRVGYTF
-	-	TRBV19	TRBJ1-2	TGTGCCAGTAGTCCCGCTGTTGGAAGGGCTAACTATGGCTACACCTTC	CASSPAVGRANYGYTF
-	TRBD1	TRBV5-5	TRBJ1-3	TGTGCCGCGGGACAGAGCCCCTCTCTCCCTGGAAACACCATATATTTT	CAAGQSPSLPGNTIYF
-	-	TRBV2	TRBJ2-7	TGTGCCAGCAACCCGGCGGGGTTGTACGAGCAGTACTTC	CASNPAGLYEQYF
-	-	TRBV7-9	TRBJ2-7	TGTGCCAGCAGCTTACCGGGGCGCGAGCAGTACTTC	CASSLPGREQYF
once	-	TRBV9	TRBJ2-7	TGTGCCAGCAGCGCCGGGACATCTTTCTACGAGCAGTACTTC	CASSAGTSFYEQYF
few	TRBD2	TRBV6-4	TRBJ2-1	TGTGCCAGCAGTGACTCGAGCGGGACCGCCAATGAGCAGTTCTTC	CASSDSSGTANEQFF
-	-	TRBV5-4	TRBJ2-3	TGTGCCAGCAGCTTAAGGGGGGCCACAGATACGCAGTATTTT	CASSLRGATDTQYF
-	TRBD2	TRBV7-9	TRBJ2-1	TGTGCCAGCAGCTCTCACTTGGGTAGCGGGCCCTGGGATGAGCAGTTCTTC	CASSSHLGSGPWDEQFF